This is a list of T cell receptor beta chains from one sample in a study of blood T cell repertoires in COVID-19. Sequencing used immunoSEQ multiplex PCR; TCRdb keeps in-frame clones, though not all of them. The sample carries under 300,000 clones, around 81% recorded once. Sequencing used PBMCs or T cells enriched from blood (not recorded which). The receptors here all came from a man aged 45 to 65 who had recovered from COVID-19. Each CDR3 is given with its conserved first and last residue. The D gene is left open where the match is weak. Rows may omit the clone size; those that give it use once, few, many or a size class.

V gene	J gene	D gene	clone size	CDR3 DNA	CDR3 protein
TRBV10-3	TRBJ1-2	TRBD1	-	TGTGCCGCAAGGGACAGACAGGGCTACTATGGCTACACCTTC	CAARDRQGYYGYTF
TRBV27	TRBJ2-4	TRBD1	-	TGTGCCAGCAGTTCTAAGGACAGGGGCAAAAACATTCAGTACTTC	CASSSKDRGKNIQYF
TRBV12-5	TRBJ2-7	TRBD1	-	TGTGCTAGTAGGACAGGGGGTTCCTACGAGCAGTACTTC	CASRTGGSYEQYF
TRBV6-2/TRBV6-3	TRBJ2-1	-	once	TGTGCCAGCAGTTCCCTATCGGGAGTAGGGAATGAGCAGTTCTTC	CASSSLSGVGNEQFF
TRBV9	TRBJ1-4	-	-	TGTGCCAGCAGCGTAGGCCCCGGGGCTAATGAAAAACTGTTTTTT	CASSVGPGANEKLFF
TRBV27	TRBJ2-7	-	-	TGTGCCACCTCCTGGGCTTCGGACTACGAGCAGTACTTC	CATSWASDYEQYF
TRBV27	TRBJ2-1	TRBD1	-	TGTGCCAGCAGTCTCACCGGGACAGCTTTCTACAATGAGCAGTTCTTC	CASSLTGTAFYNEQFF
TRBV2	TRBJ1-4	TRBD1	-	TGTGCCGGTGGGGGACAGGGAAATGAAAAACTGTTTTTT	CAGGGQGNEKLFF
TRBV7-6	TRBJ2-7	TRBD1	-	TGTGCCAGCAGCTCAGCCGTGGGGACAGCCTACGAGCAGTACTTC	CASSSAVGTAYEQYF
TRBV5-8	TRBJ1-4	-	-	TGTGCCAGCAGGAGCAGGGCAGTGGGTGAAAAACTGTTTTTT	CASRSRAVGEKLFF
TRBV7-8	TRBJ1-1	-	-	TGTGCCAGCAGCACGAGTGGTTTCACTGAAGCTTTCTTT	CASSTSGFTEAFF
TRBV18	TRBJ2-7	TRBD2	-	TGTGCCAGCTCCCACACTAGCGGGGACTCCTACGAGCAGTACTTC	CASSHTSGDSYEQYF
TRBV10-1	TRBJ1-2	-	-	TGCGCCAGCAGTGAGGCAGGGTTTAACTATGGCTACACCTTC	CASSEAGFNYGYTF
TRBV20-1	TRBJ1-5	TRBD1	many	TGCAGTGCTAGTTGGGGACAGTCAGAGAATCAGCCCCAGCATTTT	CSASWGQSENQPQHF
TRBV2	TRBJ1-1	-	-	TGTGCCAGCAGGGAAACGGACTGGAACACTGAAGCTTTCTTT	CASRETDWNTEAFF
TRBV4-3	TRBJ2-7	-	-	TGCGCCAGCAGCCAAGTACCTAGCCTTACTCTCGCCTACGAGCAGTACTTC	CASSQVPSLTLAYEQYF
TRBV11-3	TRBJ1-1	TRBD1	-	TGTGCCAGCAGCTTGGGGGACAGACGAGGGGACACTGAAGCTTTCTTT	CASSLGDRRGDTEAFF
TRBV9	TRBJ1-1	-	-	TGTGCCAGCAGCGTAGAGGGACAGAACACTGAAGCTTTCTTT	CASSVEGQNTEAFF
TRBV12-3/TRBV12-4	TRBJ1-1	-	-	TGTGCCAGCAGTACGCGGACAGTGGATTTCTTT	CASSTRTVDFF
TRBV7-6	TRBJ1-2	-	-	TGTGCCAGCAGCTTAGATCAGGGCGTCTATGGCTACACCTTC	CASSLDQGVYGYTF
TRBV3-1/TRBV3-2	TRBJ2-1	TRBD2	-	TGTGCCAGCAGCCAAGAGGCCTTCCTAGCGGGAGCCTACAATGAGCAGTTCTTC	CASSQEAFLAGAYNEQFF
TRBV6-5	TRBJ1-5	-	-	TGTGCCAGCAGTTCAAACAGGGTGGTTGGCAATCAGCCCCAGCATTTT	CASSSNRVVGNQPQHF
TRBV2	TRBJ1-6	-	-	TGTGCCAGCAATCCGGACCGGGGTTCACCCCTCCACTTT	CASNPDRGSPLHF
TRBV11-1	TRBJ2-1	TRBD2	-	TGTGCCAGCAGCCGGGAAATAGCGGGTTACAATGAGCAGTTCTTC	CASSREIAGYNEQFF
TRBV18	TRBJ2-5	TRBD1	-	TGTGCCAGCTCACGCGGAATCCGGGACAGGGGACAAGAGACCCAGTACTTC	CASSRGIRDRGQETQYF
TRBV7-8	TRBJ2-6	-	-	TGTGCCAGCAGCTTAGAGTCGGGTAGGGGAGGCAGGGCCAACGTCCTGACTTTC	CASSLESGRGGRANVLTF
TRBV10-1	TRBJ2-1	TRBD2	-	TGCGCCAGCAGCAGAACCTCAGCGGGAGGAAAGGGTGAGCAGTTCTTC	CASSRTSAGGKGEQFF
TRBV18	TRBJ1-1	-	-	TGTGCCAGCTCACCTCGACAGGATTTGAACACTGAAGCTTTCTTT	CASSPRQDLNTEAFF
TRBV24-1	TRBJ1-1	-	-	TGTGCCACCCGCCTAGGAGGCGCCCCTGAAGCTTTCTTT	CATRLGGAPEAFF
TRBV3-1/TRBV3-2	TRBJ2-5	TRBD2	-	TGTGCCAGCAGCCCCCACGGGGGGCAAGAGACCCAGTACTTC	CASSPHGGQETQYF
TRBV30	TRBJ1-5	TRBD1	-	TGTGCCTGGAATAGGGGACAGACGAGCAATCAGCCCCAGCATTTT	CAWNRGQTSNQPQHF
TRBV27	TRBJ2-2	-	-	TGTGCCAGCAGTCTTTCCTGGATGAGGCGGGCCGGGGAGCTGTTTTTT	CASSLSWMRRAGELFF
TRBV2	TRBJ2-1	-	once	TGTGCCAGCACCGAGGGGCGGGGCTCCTACAATGAGCAGTTCTTC	CASTEGRGSYNEQFF
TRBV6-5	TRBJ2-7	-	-	TGTGCCAGCAGGAGTCAAGACAGCTCCTACGAGCAGTACTTC	CASRSQDSSYEQYF
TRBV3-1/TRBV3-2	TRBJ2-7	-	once	TGTGCCAGCAGCATCAGGGGTTACGAGCAGTACTTC	CASSIRGYEQYF
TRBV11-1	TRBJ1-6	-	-	TGTGCCAGCAGCTTAGAACAGTTTAATTCACCCCTCCACTTT	CASSLEQFNSPLHF
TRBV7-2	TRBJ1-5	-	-	TGTGCCAGCAGCTTAGCAGGGGGTAGCAATCAGCCCCAGCATTTT	CASSLAGGSNQPQHF
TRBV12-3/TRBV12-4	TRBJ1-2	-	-	TGTGCCAGCAGTATATCGGACTATGGCTACACCTTC	CASSISDYGYTF
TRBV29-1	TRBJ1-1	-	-	TGCAGCCCAGGAAAGGAGGGGAAGGCTGAAGCTTTCTTT	CSPGKEGKAEAFF
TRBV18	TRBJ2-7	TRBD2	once	TGTGCCAGCCACAAATCGGGGGGGGCCGCACTAACCTACGAGCAGTACTTC	CASHKSGGAALTYEQYF
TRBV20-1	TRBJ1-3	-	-	TGCAGTGCCAGTCGACAGGCGACTGGAAACACCATATATTTT	CSASRQATGNTIYF
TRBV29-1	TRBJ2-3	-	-	TGCAGCGGAAATCAGTGGAGCACAGATACGCAGTATTTT	CSGNQWSTDTQYF
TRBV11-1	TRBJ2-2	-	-	TGTGCCAGCAGCCTCCGGAGCAACGGGGAGCTGTTTTTT	CASSLRSNGELFF
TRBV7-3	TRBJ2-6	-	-	TGTGCCAGCAGCTTTAAACAGGACTCTGGGGCCAACGTCCTGACTTTC	CASSFKQDSGANVLTF
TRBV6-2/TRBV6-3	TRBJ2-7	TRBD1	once	TGTGCCAGCAGTAGCAGACAGGGAATTTTTTCCTACGAGCAGTACTTC	CASSSRQGIFSYEQYF
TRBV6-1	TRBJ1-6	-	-	TGTGCCAGCAGTGGAGAGAGGGCGGATAGGGTAGAGAATTCACCCCTCCACTTT	CASSGERADRVENSPLHF
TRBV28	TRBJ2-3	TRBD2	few	TGTGCCAGCAGTTCCACCGGGGAGGGAAGGGATACGCAGTATTTT	CASSSTGEGRDTQYF
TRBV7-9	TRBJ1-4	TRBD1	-	TGTGCCAGCAGGAATGAGGGGACAGGGGGTGAAAAACTGTTTTTT	CASRNEGTGGEKLFF
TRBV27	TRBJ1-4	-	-	TGTGCCAGCAGCCGGGGAGGGGGGTCACCTAATGAAAAACTGTTTTTT	CASSRGGGSPNEKLFF
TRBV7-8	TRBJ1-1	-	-	TGTGCCAGCAGCCGACCCACAGGATCCCTGAGGACTGAAGCTTTCTTT	CASSRPTGSLRTEAFF
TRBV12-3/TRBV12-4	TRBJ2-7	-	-	TGTGCCAGCAGTTTAGACTTCTACGAGCAGTACTTC	CASSLDFYEQYF
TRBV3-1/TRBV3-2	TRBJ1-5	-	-	TGTGCCAGCAGCCTAGGCCCGACAGACAATCAGCCCCAGCATTTT	CASSLGPTDNQPQHF
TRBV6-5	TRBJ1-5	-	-	TGTGCCAGCAGGCCAACAGGATTGGATCAGCCCCAGCATTTT	CASRPTGLDQPQHF
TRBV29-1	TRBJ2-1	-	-	TGCAGCGTTGAAGCAGCGGAGGCCGCTCTTCTCTCCTACAATGAGCAGTTCTTC	CSVEAAEAALLSYNEQFF